One and the same sample provided the 8 T cell receptor beta chains below, sequenced in a study of T cell repertoires in cytomegalovirus infection. In TCRdb, the reads were re-called with MiXCR into one record per CDR3 protein. The sample shows some 280,000 distinct CDR3 sequences, around 15% of them seen only once. Material for sequencing was PBMCs. Receptors were obtained from a human donor in good health (CMV status not recorded). Some clones in this sample may be carry-over from other donors' samples.

This clonotype appeared a few times. The V gene is TRBV5-4, the J gene TRBJ2-2, with 8 bases aligning to TRBD1. The CDR3 sequence is 16 residues long. Per the germline V gene, CDR1 is SGHNT and CDR2 is YYREEE (reference sequence). Germline trimming cut 9 bases from V and 0 bases from J; bases unmatched to any gene: 10. The CDR3 here is CATPARTGSNTGELFF. CDR3 nucleotides: TGTGCCACTCCAGCAAGGACAGGGTCGAACACCGGGGAGCTGTTTTTT.

A word on this clonotype: This may stem from a read error, because a much larger clone lies one nucleotide away. The chain links TRBV7-2 to TRBJ2-7, with 7 bases that match TRBD2. The CDR3 spans 15 residues. Germline CDR1 SGHTA, CDR2 FQGNSA. DNA of the CDR3: TGTGCCAGCAGCTTGTCACTAGCGAATCGCTACAAGCAGTACTTC. Translating it yields CASSLSLANRYKQYF. Full variable domain (remainder filled in from reference TRBV7-2 and TRBJ2-7): GAGVSQSPSNKVTEKGKDVELRCDPISGHTALYWYRQSLGQGLEFLIYFQGNSAPDKSGLPSDRFSAERTGGSVSTLTIQRTQQEDSAVYLCASSLSLANRYKQYFGPGTRLTVT.

This clonotype showed up just once. V gene TRBV12-3 or TRBV12-4 combines with J gene TRBJ1-4; D is unresolved. The CDR3 is 17 residues long. V was cut by 2 bases and J by 8 bases, with 21 bases left in between. The CDR3 sequence is CASSLYAGSTAQEKLFF. CDR3 in DNA: TGTGCCAGCAGTTTATATGCAGGTTCAACGGCGCAAGAAAAACTGTTTTTT.

At least ten counts were recorded for this clonotype. The V gene is TRBV12-3 or TRBV12-4, the J gene TRBJ2-1, with D possibly TRBD1 on 5 matching bases. Trimming left V 0 bases short and J 8 bases short, with 8 bases between. The length of the CDR3 is 13 residues. CDR3 sequence: CASSLATTDEQFF. CDR3 coding DNA: TGTGCCAGCAGTTTAGCAACGACAGATGAGCAGTTCTTC.

This clonotype has at least ten counts. V gene TRBV4-3 combines with J gene TRBJ2-3; D is ambiguous. The CDR3 consists of 15 residues. Germline loops: CDR1 LGHNA, CDR2 YSLEER. V was clipped by 0 bases and J by 0 bases, with 7 bases between them. In nucleotides, the CDR3 is TGCGCCAGCAGCCAAGATAGGTCTAGCACAGATACGCAGTATTTT. Its protein product is CASSQDRSSTDTQYF.

This clonotype has at least ten counts. The V call is TRBV28, the J call TRBJ1-1; D is unresolved. The CDR3 has 15 amino acids. Germline V CDR1 and CDR2: MDHEN, SYDVKM. The V and J ends lost 3 bases and 4 bases respectively, with 15 bases between them. The CDR3 DNA reads as TGTGCCAGCAGTTTGGAGGGAGTGATGGGCACTGAAGCTTTCTTT. Translating gives CASSLEGVMGTEAFF.

This clonotype was counted between two and nine times. J is TRBJ1-1 and V is TRBV29-1; unclear D gene. Germline V gives CDR1 SQVTM, CDR2 ANQGSEA. This CDR3 has 13 amino acids. V was trimmed by 8 bases and J by 1 base, leaving 14 bases between them. Written as DNA, the CDR3 is TGCAGCTCCCGGACCAACACGAACACTGAAGCTTTCTTT. The encoded protein is CSSRTNTNTEAFF.

This clonotype was counted at least ten times. The chain couples TRBV14 to TRBJ1-5; D is unclear. The CDR3 runs 13 residues. V dropped 3 bases and J dropped 9 bases, with 12 bases sitting between them. Germline CDR1 and CDR2: SGHDN and FVKESK. This chain's CDR3 is CASSQARTGPQHF. The CDR3, as DNA: TGTGCCAGCAGCCAGGCCCGGACTGGGCCCCAGCATTTT.